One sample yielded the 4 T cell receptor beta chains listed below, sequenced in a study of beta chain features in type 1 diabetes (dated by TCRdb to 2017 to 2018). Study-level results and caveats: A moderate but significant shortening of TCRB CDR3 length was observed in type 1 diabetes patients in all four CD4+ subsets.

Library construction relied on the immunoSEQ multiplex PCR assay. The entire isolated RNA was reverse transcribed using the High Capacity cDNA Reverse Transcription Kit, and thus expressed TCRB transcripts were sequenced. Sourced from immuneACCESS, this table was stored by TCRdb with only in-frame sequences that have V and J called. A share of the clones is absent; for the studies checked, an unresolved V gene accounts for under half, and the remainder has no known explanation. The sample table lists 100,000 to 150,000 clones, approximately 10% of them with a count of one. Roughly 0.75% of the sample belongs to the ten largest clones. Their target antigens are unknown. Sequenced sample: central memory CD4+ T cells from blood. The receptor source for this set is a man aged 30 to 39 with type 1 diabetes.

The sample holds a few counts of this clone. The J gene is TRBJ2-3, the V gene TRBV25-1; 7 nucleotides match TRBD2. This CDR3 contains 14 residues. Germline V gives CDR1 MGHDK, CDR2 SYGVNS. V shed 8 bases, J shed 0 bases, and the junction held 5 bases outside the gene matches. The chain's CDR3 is CASGGGLSTDTQYF. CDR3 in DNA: TGTGCCAGCGGGGGGGGACTCAGCACAGATACGCAGTATTTT.

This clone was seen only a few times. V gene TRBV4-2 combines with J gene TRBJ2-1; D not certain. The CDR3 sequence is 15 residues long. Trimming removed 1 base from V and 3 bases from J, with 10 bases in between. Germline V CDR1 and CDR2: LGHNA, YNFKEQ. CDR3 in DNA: TGTGCCAGCAGCCAAGCGCAGGTAGTCTACAATGAGCAGTTCTTC. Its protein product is CASSQAQVVYNEQFF.

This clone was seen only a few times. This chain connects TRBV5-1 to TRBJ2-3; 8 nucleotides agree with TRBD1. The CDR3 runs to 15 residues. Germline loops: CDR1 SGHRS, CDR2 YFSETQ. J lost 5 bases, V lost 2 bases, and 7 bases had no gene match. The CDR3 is CASSFSDRARDTQYF. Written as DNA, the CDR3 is TGCGCCAGCAGCTTCTCGGACAGGGCGCGAGATACGCAGTATTTT.

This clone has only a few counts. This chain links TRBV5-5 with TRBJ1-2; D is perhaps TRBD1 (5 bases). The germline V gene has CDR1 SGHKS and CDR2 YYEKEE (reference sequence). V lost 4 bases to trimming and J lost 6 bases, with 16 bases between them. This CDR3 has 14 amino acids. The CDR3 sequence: CASSQEETADGYTF. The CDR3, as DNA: TGTGCCAGCAGCCAAGAAGAGACAGCCGATGGCTACACCTTC.